Sequencing of this T cell receptor beta chain was carried out in a study of shared clonotypes between healthy human individuals. Study details: Donors had three CD4 naive, three CD4 memory, two CD8 naive and one CD8 memory plate apiece.

Profiled with immunoSEQ multiplex PCR; TCRdb holds only in-frame clones, not every one. The sample yields fewer than 400,000 clones, roughly 70% seen once. The CDR3 is made up of 16 amino acids. Trimming took 0 bases from V and 3 from J; bases not matched to a gene: 6. Germline V gene data show CDR1 as SGHRS and CDR2 as YFSETQ. This TCR was sampled from a man aged 25 to 40 in good health. The chain uses TRBV5-1 and TRBJ2-7, with 10 nucleotides matching TRBD2. Sample: memory CD4+ T cells sorted from blood. Described subset: CD45RA-negative fraction. The CDR3 nucleotides read TGCGCCAGCAGCTTGGAAGGTACTAGCGGGGTCTACGAGCAGTACTTC. It yields the protein CASSLEGTSGVYEQYF.